This paragraph reports one TCR beta chain. The antigen is unknown. The sample has other DNA sequences that encode this CDR3 too. Clones were sequenced by immunoSEQ multiplex PCR, and TCRdb holds only the in-frame ones, with some missing. The table includes roughly 120,000 clones, 88% detected once. This specimen belongs to a study of T cell responses to AZD1222 COVID-19 vaccine. Whole-study results and caveats: Regions left unmutated in variants are reportedly the target of nearly half of spike-specific TCRs.

CDR1 and CDR2 (germline): SGHRS, YFSETQ. Trimming cost V 4 bases and J 4 bases, with 12 bases left between them. The CDR3 spans 14 residues. This sequence joins TRBV5-1 and TRBJ1-3; no firm D call. The receptor comes from an adult in good health. The specimen comprised peripheral blood, sampled on day 0 of AZD1222 vaccination. The CDR3 nucleotides read TGCGCCAGCAGCCTCCGAGGCAGCGGAAACACCATATATTTT. It encodes CASSLRGSGNTIYF.